Given below is one T cell receptor (beta chain) in context. This sample is drawn from a study of cytomegalovirus exposure and HLA in healthy donors. Across the study: Out of 350 to 400 genotyped donors, about 80% belonged to the Caucasian-associated ancestry cluster.

This CDR3 is built from 16 residues. Germline CDR1 and CDR2: ENHRY and SYGVKD. The V and J ends lost 4 bases and 2 bases, in that order; junction bases with no gene match: 4. This PCR relied on a set of 60 Vbeta primers and 13 Jbeta primers. TCRdb's copy holds only in-frame clones and misses some; the assay was immunoSEQ multiplex PCR. The table lists more than 95,000 clones, more than 60% of them singletons. Sequencing was carried out using PBMCs. The receptor was isolated from a man younger than 45 in good health and CMV-seronegative. The chain is built from TRBV10-3 and TRBJ2-1; 11 bases line up with TRBD2. CDR3 residues: CAISAVAGGPYNEQFF. The CDR3 coding sequence is TGTGCCATCAGTGCGGTAGCGGGAGGGCCCTACAATGAGCAGTTCTTC.